This is a list of T cell receptor beta chains from one sample in a study of cytomegalovirus exposure and HLA in healthy donors. The data were produced by immunoSEQ multiplex PCR, yet TCRdb's version contains in-frame clones alone and is incomplete. The sample lists around 200,000 clones, around nine tenths occurring once. Sequencing used PBMCs. All receptors come from a woman aged 18-30 years in good health and CMV-seronegative. The CDR3 runs from the conserved cysteine through the conserved F or W. The D gene is left open where the match is weak. Not all rows give a size; the values are once, few, many and, for expanded clones, a class.

j_gene | d_gene | v_gene | abundance | CDR3aa | CDR3nt
TRBJ2-7 | NA | TRBV27 | NA | CASSLSIVGGEQYF | TGTGCCAGCAGTTTATCCATCGTCGGCGGCGAGCAGTACTTC
TRBJ2-7 | NA | TRBV13 | NA | CASRPRIGRIDEQYF | TGTGCCAGCAGACCCAGGATAGGGAGGATCGACGAGCAGTACTTC
TRBJ1-2 | TRBD1 | TRBV5-6 | NA | CASSSERQGPNYGYTF | TGTGCCAGCAGTTCAGAACGACAGGGCCCTAACTATGGCTACACCTTC
TRBJ1-2 | TRBD1 | TRBV28 | NA | CASSSLRTGGVYGYTF | TGTGCCAGCAGTTCCCTCCGGACAGGGGGCGTGTATGGCTACACCTTC
TRBJ2-7 | NA | TRBV7-9 | NA | CASSLVRWGESSYEQYF | TGTGCCAGCAGCTTAGTTCGTTGGGGGGAGAGCTCCTACGAGCAGTACTTC
TRBJ2-7 | NA | TRBV29-1 | NA | CSVEERGSPSFYEQYF | TGCAGCGTTGAAGAGCGAGGGTCACCCTCCTTCTACGAGCAGTACTTC
TRBJ2-1 | TRBD2 | TRBV4-2 | once | CASSQDPTSGRGYEQFF | TGTGCCAGCAGCCAAGATCCAACTAGCGGGAGAGGCTATGAGCAGTTCTTC
TRBJ1-2 | TRBD1 | TRBV6-1 | NA | CAGGDRDYGYTF | TGTGCCGGGGGGGACAGGGACTATGGCTACACCTTC
TRBJ2-1 | NA | TRBV5-1 | NA | CASSLEEQLAAGNEQFF | TGCGCCAGCAGCTTGGAGGAACAACTAGCTGCCGGCAATGAGCAGTTCTTC
TRBJ2-6 | TRBD1 | TRBV5-1 | NA | CASSLGTGSGANVLTF | TGCGCCAGCAGCTTAGGGACAGGCTCTGGGGCCAACGTCCTGACTTTC
TRBJ2-1 | TRBD2 | TRBV4-1 | NA | CASSRRGLAGVSNEQFF | TGCGCCAGCAGCCGACGAGGGTTAGCGGGAGTTTCCAATGAGCAGTTCTTC
TRBJ1-1 | NA | TRBV30 | NA | CAWMAGQNTEAFF | TGTGCCTGGATGGCGGGCCAGAACACTGAAGCTTTCTTT
TRBJ2-2 | NA | TRBV5-1 | once | CASSLTGSTGELFF | TGCGCCAGCAGCTTGACCGGGAGCACCGGGGAGCTGTTTTTT
TRBJ2-7 | TRBD2 | TRBV27 | NA | CASSFRAGVSYEQYF | TGTGCCAGCAGTTTTCGAGCGGGAGTGTCCTACGAGCAGTACTTC
TRBJ1-2 | TRBD1 | TRBV6-1 | NA | CASSGQQGAHYGYTF | TGTGCCAGCAGTGGACAACAGGGGGCCCACTATGGCTACACCTTC
TRBJ2-5 | NA | TRBV27 | NA | CASSFWAGIPSKETQYF | TGTGCCAGCAGTTTTTGGGCAGGGATCCCCTCAAAAGAGACCCAGTACTTC
TRBJ2-3 | NA | TRBV6-4 | NA | CASSVAPGGEDTQYF | TGTGCCAGCAGTGTTGCACCCGGGGGAGAGGATACGCAGTATTTT
TRBJ2-3 | NA | TRBV29-1 | NA | CSVERGTSTDTQYF | TGCAGCGTTGAGAGAGGAACTAGCACAGATACGCAGTATTTT
TRBJ2-7 | NA | TRBV2 | few | CASSELARSYEQYF | TGTGCCAGCAGTGAATTAGCTAGGTCCTACGAGCAGTACTTC
TRBJ1-2 | TRBD1 | TRBV18 | NA | CASSPQGDYGYTF | TGTGCCAGCTCACCGCAGGGGGACTATGGCTACACCTTC
TRBJ2-5 | NA | TRBV28 | NA | CASSLDRADSLPQETQYF | TGTGCCAGCAGTTTGGACCGAGCCGACAGCCTACCCCAAGAGACCCAGTACTTC
TRBJ1-1 | NA | TRBV11-2 | NA | CASSPGPRQRNTEAFF | TGTGCCAGCAGCCCAGGTCCGCGACAGAGGAACACTGAAGCTTTCTTT
TRBJ1-1 | NA | TRBV6-5 | NA | CASSWGGEAFF | TGTGCCAGCAGTTGGGGGGGAGAAGCTTTCTTT
TRBJ2-2 | TRBD2 | TRBV7-8 | NA | CASSLVTSGRPDTGELFF | TGTGCCAGCAGCTTGGTGACTAGCGGGAGGCCCGACACCGGGGAGCTGTTTTTT
TRBJ2-1 | TRBD2 | TRBV4-1 | NA | CASSQPGLAGNEQFF | TGCGCCAGCAGCCAACCGGGACTAGCGGGTAATGAGCAGTTCTTC
TRBJ2-3 | NA | TRBV7-9 | NA | CASSRISTGPRTDTQYF | TGTGCCAGCAGCCGCATCTCCACAGGACCCCGCACAGATACGCAGTATTTT
TRBJ2-1 | NA | TRBV28 | once | CASSFNTDYNEQFF | TGTGCCAGCAGTTTTAACACAGACTACAATGAGCAGTTCTTC
TRBJ1-1 | NA | TRBV9 | NA | CASTPWAGSATEAFF | TGTGCCAGCACCCCCTGGGCAGGTAGTGCCACTGAAGCTTTCTTT
TRBJ2-7 | TRBD2 | TRBV7-8 | few | CASSFRTSGYEQYF | TGTGCCAGCAGCTTTCGGACTAGCGGGTACGAGCAGTACTTC
TRBJ1-3 | NA | TRBV30 | NA | CAWSPSARQSGNTIYF | TGTGCCTGGAGCCCTTCGGCGAGACAGTCTGGAAACACCATATATTTT
TRBJ2-7 | TRBD2 | TRBV11-1 | few | CASSLARASGEQYF | TGTGCCAGCAGCTTAGCGCGGGCTAGCGGGGAGCAGTACTTC
TRBJ2-7 | TRBD1 | TRBV10-1 | NA | CASSANGTGDSYEQYF | TGCGCCAGCAGTGCGAACGGGACAGGGGACTCCTACGAGCAGTACTTC
TRBJ2-5 | TRBD2 | TRBV5-6 | NA | CASSLGLAGDQGLETQYF | TGTGCCAGCAGCTTGGGACTAGCGGGAGATCAAGGCTTGGAGACCCAGTACTTC
TRBJ2-7 | NA | TRBV27 | NA | CASSSDSSLYEQYF | TGTGCCAGCAGTTCGGACAGTTCTCTCTACGAGCAGTACTTC
TRBJ2-2 | NA | TRBV7-9 | NA | CASSLIATNTGELFF | TGTGCCAGCAGCTTAATAGCTACCAACACCGGGGAGCTGTTTTTT